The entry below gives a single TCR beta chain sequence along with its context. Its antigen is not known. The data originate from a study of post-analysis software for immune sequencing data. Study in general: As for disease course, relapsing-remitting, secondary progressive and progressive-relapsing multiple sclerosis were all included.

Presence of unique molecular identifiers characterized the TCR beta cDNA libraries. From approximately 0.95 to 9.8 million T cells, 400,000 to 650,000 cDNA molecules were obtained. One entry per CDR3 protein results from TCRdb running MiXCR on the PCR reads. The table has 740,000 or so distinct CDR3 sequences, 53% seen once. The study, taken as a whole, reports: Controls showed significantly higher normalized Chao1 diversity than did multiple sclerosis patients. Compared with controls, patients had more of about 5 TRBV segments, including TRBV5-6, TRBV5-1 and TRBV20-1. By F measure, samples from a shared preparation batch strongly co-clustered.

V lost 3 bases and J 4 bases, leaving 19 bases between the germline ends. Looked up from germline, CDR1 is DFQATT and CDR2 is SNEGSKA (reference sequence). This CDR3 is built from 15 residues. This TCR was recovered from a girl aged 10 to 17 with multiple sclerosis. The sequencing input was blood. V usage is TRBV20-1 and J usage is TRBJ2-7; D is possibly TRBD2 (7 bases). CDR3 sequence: CSARGGLGGAYEQYF. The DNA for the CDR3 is TGCAGTGCTAGGGGAGGGTTAGGGGGAGCGTACGAGCAGTACTTC.